This T cell receptor beta chain was recorded in a study of cytomegalovirus exposure and HLA in healthy donors. Overall study findings and caveats: Most CMV-associated TCR beta chains appeared HLA-restricted in a later analysis. There were under 200 TCR beta chains listed as cytomegalovirus-associated. Indistinguishable V segments such as TRBV6-2 and TRBV6-3 were excluded.

Primers for the PCR totalled 60 Vbeta and 13 Jbeta. Sequenced by immunoSEQ multiplex PCR; TCRdb stores in-frame clones only, minus some. The table shows some 100,000 clones, with 77% occurring only once. To note about this clone: The antigen is undetermined.

V trimming: 7 bases; J trimming: 0 bases; junction bases outside the gene matches: 8. The CDR3 totals 16 residues. CDR1 is MDHEN and CDR2 is SYDVKM in the germline V gene. The source material was PBMCs. The origin of this receptor is a man aged 35-49 years in good health and CMV-seropositive. The chain links TRBV28 to TRBJ1-4; 7 bases are shared with TRBD1. CDR3 nucleotides: TGTGCCAGCATCACGACAGGGACACCAACTAATGAAAAACTGTTTTTT. Translated, it gives CASITTGTPTNEKLFF. Variable domain in full (rest from reference TRBV28 and TRBJ1-4): DVKVTQSSRYLVKRTGEKVFLECVQDMDHENMFWYRQDPGLGLRLIYFSYDVKMKEKGDIPEGYSVSREKKERFSLILESASTNQTSMYLCASITTGTPTNEKLFFGSGTQLSVL.